This TCR beta chain was sequenced for a study of blood T cell repertoires in COVID-19. Study summary: Sample material is recorded as cDNA or gDNA derived from T cells, B-cell-depleted T cells, or PBMCs.

Sequencing was performed with immunoSEQ multiplex PCR; in TCRdb, only in-frame clones are kept and a portion is missing. The sample yields 300,000 to 400,000 clones, 88% seen once. The CDR3 covers 15 residues. Trimming pared 3 bases from V and 4 bases from J, leaving 16 bases between. Germline V gene sequence: CDR1 SGDLS, CDR2 YYNGEE. The clonotype comes from a woman in her 70s with COVID-19, enrolled during active disease. The chain carries TRBV9 and TRBJ1-2, with D maybe TRBD1 (6 bases). Specimen: peripheral blood. The CDR3 coding sequence is TGTGCCAGCAGCGCTTCGGGACACCTTTTCTATGGCTACACCTTC. Translation gives CASSASGHLFYGYTF. Full variable domain (rest looked up from reference TRBV9 and TRBJ1-2): DSGVTQTPKHLITATGQRVTLRCSPRSGDLSVYWYQQSLDQGLQFLIQYYNGEERAKGNILERFSAQQFPDLHSELNLSSLELGDSALYFCASSASGHLFYGYTFGSGTRLTVV.